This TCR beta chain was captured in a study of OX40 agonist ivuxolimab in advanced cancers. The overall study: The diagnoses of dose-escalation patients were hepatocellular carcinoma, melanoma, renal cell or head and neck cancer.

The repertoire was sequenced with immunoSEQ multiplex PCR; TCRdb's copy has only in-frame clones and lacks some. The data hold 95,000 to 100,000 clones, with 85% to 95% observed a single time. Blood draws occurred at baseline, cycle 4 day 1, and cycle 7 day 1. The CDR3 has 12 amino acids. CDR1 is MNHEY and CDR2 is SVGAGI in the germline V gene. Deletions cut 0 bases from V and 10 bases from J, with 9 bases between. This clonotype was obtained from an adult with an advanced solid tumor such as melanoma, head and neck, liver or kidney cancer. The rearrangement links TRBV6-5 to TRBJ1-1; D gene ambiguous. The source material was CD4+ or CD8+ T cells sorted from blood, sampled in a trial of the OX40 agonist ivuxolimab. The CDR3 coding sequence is TGTGCCAGCAGTTACTCGAGTAATGCAGCTTTCTTT. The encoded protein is CASSYSSNAAFF.